This T cell receptor (beta chain) was recorded in a study of cytomegalovirus exposure and HLA in healthy donors. The germline gives CDR1 SGHRS, CDR2 YFSETQ. The CDR3 extends over 15 amino acids. V was pared by 2 bases and J by 2 bases, with 13 bases between. This PCR relied on a set of 60 Vbeta primers and 13 Jbeta primers. Assay: immunoSEQ multiplex PCR; the TCRdb copy retains only in-frame clones and omits some. Of under 130,000 clones in the sample, 65% to 85% were seen once. Study outcomes and limitations: It was confirmed in vitro that a few of the CMV-associated chains were specific for CMV antigens. Later, an analysis found that common viral pathogens appeared to be linked with several of the most significant clusters.

About this clone itself: Its antigen is as yet unknown.

This clonotype was obtained from a man aged 45-65 years in good health and CMV-seropositive. Sequenced input: PBMCs. The V and J genes are TRBV5-1 and TRBJ2-5, with D uncertain. This chain's CDR3 is CASSLAGGHQETQYF. The CDR3 DNA is TGCGCCAGCAGCTTAGCTGGTGGGCATCAAGAGACCCAGTACTTC.